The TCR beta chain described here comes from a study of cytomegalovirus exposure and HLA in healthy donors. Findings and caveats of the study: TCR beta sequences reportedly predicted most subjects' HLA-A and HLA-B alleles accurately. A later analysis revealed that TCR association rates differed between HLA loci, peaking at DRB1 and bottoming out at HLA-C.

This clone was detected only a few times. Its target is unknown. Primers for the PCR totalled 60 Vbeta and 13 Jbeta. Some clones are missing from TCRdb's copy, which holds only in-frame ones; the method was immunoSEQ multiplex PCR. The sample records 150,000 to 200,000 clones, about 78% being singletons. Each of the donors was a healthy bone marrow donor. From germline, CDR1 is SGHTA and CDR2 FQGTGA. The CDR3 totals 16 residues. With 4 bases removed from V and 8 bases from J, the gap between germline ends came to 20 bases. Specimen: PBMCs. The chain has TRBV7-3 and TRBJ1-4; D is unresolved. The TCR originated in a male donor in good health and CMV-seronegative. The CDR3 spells CASSSPYQRAGEKLFF. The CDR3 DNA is TGTGCCAGCAGCTCGCCGTACCAACGGGCGGGGGAAAAACTGTTTTTT.